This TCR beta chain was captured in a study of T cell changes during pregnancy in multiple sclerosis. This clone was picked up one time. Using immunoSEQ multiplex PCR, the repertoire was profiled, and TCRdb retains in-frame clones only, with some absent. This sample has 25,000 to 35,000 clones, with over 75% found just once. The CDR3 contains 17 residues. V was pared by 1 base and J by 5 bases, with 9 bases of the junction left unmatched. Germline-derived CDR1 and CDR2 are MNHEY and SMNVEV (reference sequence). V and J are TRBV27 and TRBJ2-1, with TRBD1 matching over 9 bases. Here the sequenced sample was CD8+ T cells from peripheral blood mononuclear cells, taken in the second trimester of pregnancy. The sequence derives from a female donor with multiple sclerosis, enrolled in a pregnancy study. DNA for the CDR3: TGTGCCAGCAGTTTATTAGACAGGGGGGGGATTAACAATGAGCAGTTCTTC. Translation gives CASSLLDRGGINNEQFF.